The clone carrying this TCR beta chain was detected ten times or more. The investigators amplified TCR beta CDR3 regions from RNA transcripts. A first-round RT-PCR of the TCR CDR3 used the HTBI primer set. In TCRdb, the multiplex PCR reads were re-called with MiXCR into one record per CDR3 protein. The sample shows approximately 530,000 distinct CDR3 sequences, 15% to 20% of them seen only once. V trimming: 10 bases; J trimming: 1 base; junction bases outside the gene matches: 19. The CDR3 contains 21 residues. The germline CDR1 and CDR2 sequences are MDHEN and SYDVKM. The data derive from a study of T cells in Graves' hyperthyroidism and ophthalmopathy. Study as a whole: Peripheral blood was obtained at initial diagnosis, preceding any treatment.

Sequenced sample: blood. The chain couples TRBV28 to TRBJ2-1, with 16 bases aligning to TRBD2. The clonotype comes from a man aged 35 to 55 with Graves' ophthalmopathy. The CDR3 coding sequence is TGTGCCACCGCAGGGAACATCGGGACTAGCGGGAGGGGCCAGTCCTACAATGAGCAGTTCTTC. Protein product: CATAGNIGTSGRGQSYNEQFF. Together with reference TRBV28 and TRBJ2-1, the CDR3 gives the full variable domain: DVKVTQSSRYLVKRTGEKVFLECVQDMDHENMFWYRQDPGLGLRLIYFSYDVKMKEKGDIPEGYSVSREKKERFSLILESASTNQTSMYLCATAGNIGTSGRGQSYNEQFFGPGTRLTVL.